Shown below are 14 T cell receptor beta chains from a single sample sequenced in a study of OX40 agonist ivuxolimab in advanced cancers. Sequencing was performed with immunoSEQ multiplex PCR; in TCRdb, only in-frame clones are kept and a portion is missing. The sample includes 53,000 or so clones, roughly three quarters of them seen just once. The sample consisted of CD4+ or CD8+ T cells sorted from blood, taken in a trial of the OX40 agonist ivuxolimab. Every receptor here comes from an adult with an advanced solid tumor such as melanoma, head and neck, liver or kidney cancer.

This clone has only a few counts. This sequence joins TRBV5-5 and TRBJ1-2; D gene unclear. CDR1 is SGHKS and CDR2 is YYEKEE in the germline V gene (reference sequence). The V gene lost 0 bases and the J gene lost 7 bases, with 10 bases spanning the gap. This CDR3 has 13 residues. The CDR3 DNA is TGTGCCAGCAGCTTGGGGGTCGTCGGTGGCTACACCTTC. Translation: CASSLGVVGGYTF.

The chain carries TRBV15 and TRBJ2-5; D gene unclear. From germline, CDR1 is LNHNV and CDR2 YYDKDF (reference sequence). CDR3 length: 15 residues. Trimming left V 5 bases short and J 0 bases short, with 13 bases between. The CDR3 spells CATSAGRQYQETQYF. The DNA of the CDR3 is TGTGCCACCAGCGCTGGCAGGCAGTACCAAGAGACCCAGTACTTC.

This chain connects TRBV29-1 to TRBJ2-3; 7 bases are shared with TRBD1. CDR1 SQVTM and CDR2 ANQGSEA come from the germline V gene. J lost 4 bases, V lost 7 bases, and 11 bases had no gene match. This CDR3 is built from 14 residues. CDR3 bases: TGCAGCGCTACGGGGACAGTGGGCGCAGATACGCAGTATTTT. It specifies CSATGTVGADTQYF.

The rearrangement links TRBV18 to TRBJ2-2, with 8 bases that match TRBD1. Germline V gene lookup returns CDR1 KGHSH and CDR2 LQKENI. This CDR3 spans 15 amino acids. After removal of 2 bases from V and 5 bases from J, the junction contained 4 bases not matched to a gene. DNA of the CDR3: TGTGCCAGCTCACCAGGACAGGGAAAAACCGGGGAGCTGTTTTTT. Protein: CASSPGQGKTGELFF.

The rearrangement links TRBV7-2 to TRBJ2-5, with a tentative D call TRBD2 (7 bases). Germline CDR1 and CDR2: SGHTA and FQGNSA. The CDR3 contains 16 residues. Trimming stripped 0 bases from V and 5 bases from J, with 16 bases between. The CDR3: CASSLASPRGGETQYF. CDR3 DNA: TGTGCCAGCAGCTTAGCGAGCCCCAGGGGAGGGGAGACCCAGTACTTC.

The genes are TRBV6-6 and TRBJ1-2, with D possibly matching TRBD1 (5 bases). Germline V gene data show CDR1 as MNHNY and CDR2 as SVGAGI (reference sequence). V dropped 8 bases and J dropped 8 bases, with 21 bases sitting between them. This CDR3 has 14 residues. The CDR3 bases are TGTGCCAGCCTCGGCTCGGGAGGGGTTAGAGGCTACACCTTC. Amino acids: CASLGSGGVRGYTF.

J is TRBJ1-1 and V is TRBV5-1; TRBD1 aligns across 9 bases. Germline V lookup: CDR1 SGHRS, CDR2 YFSETQ. J gave up 4 bases and V 4 bases, and 5 bases lay outside the gene matches. The CDR3 is made up of 14 amino acids. The DNA of the CDR3 is TGCGCCAGCAGCATGGGACAGGGAGGCACTGAAGCTTTCTTT. Translating gives CASSMGQGGTEAFF.

CDR3 nucleotides: TGTGCCAGCAGCCGCCTGCTCGGGGGGTACGAGGAGACCCAGTACTTC. Encoded protein: CASSRLLGGYEETQYF. J is TRBJ2-5 and V is TRBV7-2; 7 bases match TRBD2. The CDR3 runs to 16 residues. The J segment lost 5 bases and the V segment lost 5 bases, leaving 14 bases of the junction unmatched. Germline values: CDR1 SGHTA, CDR2 FQGNSA.

This clone was observed a few times. The chain links TRBV5-1 to TRBJ1-1; 7 bases match TRBD1. Germline V gene sequence: CDR1 SGHRS, CDR2 YFSETQ. V was pared by 4 bases and J by 0 bases, with 9 bases of the junction left unmatched. The CDR3 is 16 amino acids. CDR3 region: CASSPIPDRMNTEAFF. The CDR3 DNA sequence: TGCGCCAGCAGCCCAATCCCGGACAGGATGAACACTGAAGCTTTCTTT.

The J gene is TRBJ2-2, the V gene TRBV9; 7 nucleotides match TRBD1. Germline loops: CDR1 SGDLS, CDR2 YYNGEE. The CDR3 runs 18 residues. J lost 4 bases, V lost 0 bases, and 12 bases had no gene match. Written as DNA, the CDR3 is TGTGCCAGCAGCGTAGGAGAGATAGGGGGCCGGGGCACCGGGGAGCTGTTTTTT. Translating gives CASSVGEIGGRGTGELFF.

The chain has TRBV19 and TRBJ1-1; D is possibly TRBD1 (6 bases). V was pared by 3 bases and J by 3 bases, with 11 bases between. CDR3 length equals 14 residues. Per germline, CDR1 LNHDA and CDR2 SQIVND (reference sequence). CDR3 sequence: CASSMQGRYTEAFF. The CDR3 DNA follows: TGTGCCAGTAGTATGCAGGGGAGATACACTGAAGCTTTCTTT.

Regarding this clone: The sample contains more than one DNA sequence encoding this CDR3. The J gene is TRBJ1-5, the V gene TRBV28, with D possibly TRBD1 on 6 matching bases. This CDR3 has 15 amino acids. With 4 bases removed from V and 1 base from J, the gap between germline ends came to 11 bases. Germline assignment: CDR1 MDHEN and CDR2 SYDVKM. CDR3 sequence (DNA): TGTGCCAGCAGTTCGGGGGGGCCGAGCAATCAGCCCCAGCATTTT. Its protein product is CASSSGGPSNQPQHF.

J is TRBJ2-5 and V is TRBV5-6; the D gene is possibly TRBD1 (5 bases). CDR1 and CDR2 from the germline V gene are SGHDT and YYEEEE. Trimming removed 1 base at V and 1 base at J, with 14 bases between. This CDR3 is 16 amino acids long. The CDR3 is CASSLKGSRTQETQYF. The CDR3 DNA follows: TGTGCCAGCAGCTTGAAGGGGTCCCGGACCCAAGAGACCCAGTACTTC.

The V gene is TRBV7-9, the J gene TRBJ1-4; D perhaps matches TRBD1 (5 bases). This CDR3 spans 15 amino acids. V lost 5 bases to trimming and J lost 3 bases, with 13 bases between them. Germline V gene sequence: CDR1 SEHNR, CDR2 FQNEAQ (reference sequence). The CDR3 loop reads CASSRSGSANEKLFF. DNA for the CDR3: TGTGCCAGCAGCCGCTCAGGGAGTGCTAATGAAAAACTGTTTTTT.